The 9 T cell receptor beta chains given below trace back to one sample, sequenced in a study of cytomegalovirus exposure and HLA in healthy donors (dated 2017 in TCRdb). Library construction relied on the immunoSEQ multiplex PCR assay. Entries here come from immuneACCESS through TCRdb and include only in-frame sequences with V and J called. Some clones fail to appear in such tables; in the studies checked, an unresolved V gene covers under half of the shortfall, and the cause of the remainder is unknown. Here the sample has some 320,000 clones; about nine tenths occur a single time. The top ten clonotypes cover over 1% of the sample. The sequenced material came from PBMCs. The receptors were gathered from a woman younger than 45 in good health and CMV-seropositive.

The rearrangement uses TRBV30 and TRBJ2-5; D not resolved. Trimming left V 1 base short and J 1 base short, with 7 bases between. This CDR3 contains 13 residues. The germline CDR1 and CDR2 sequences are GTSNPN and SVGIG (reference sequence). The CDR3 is CAWSGAAQETQYF. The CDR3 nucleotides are TGTGCCTGGAGTGGGGCAGCCCAAGAGACCCAGTACTTC.

As DNA, the CDR3 is TGTGCCAGCAGTGAAGCTTGGGACGCATCGGCGGATACGCAGTATTTT. This encodes CASSEAWDASADTQYF. The chain has TRBV2 and TRBJ2-3; the D gene could be TRBD1 or TRBD2 (5 bases each). CDR1 and CDR2 (germline): SNHLY, FYNNEI. Trimming stripped 0 bases from V and 6 bases from J, with 16 bases between. The CDR3 is 16 amino acids.

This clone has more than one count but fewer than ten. CDR3 DNA sequence: TGTGCCAGTAGTCACGGGTGGGCCCAGCATTTT. This encodes CASSHGWAQHF. The rearrangement uses TRBV19 and TRBJ1-5; no definite D call. Germline CDR1 reads LNHDA; CDR2 reads SQIVND (reference sequence). The CDR3 totals 11 residues. V was clipped by 5 bases and J by 11 bases, with 10 bases between them.

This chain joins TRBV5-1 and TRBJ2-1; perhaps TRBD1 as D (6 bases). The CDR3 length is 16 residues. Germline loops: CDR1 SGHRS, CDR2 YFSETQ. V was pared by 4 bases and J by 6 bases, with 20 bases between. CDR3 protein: CASSQTGTADLNEQFF. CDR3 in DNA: TGCGCCAGCAGCCAAACAGGGACGGCTGACCTCAATGAGCAGTTCTTC.

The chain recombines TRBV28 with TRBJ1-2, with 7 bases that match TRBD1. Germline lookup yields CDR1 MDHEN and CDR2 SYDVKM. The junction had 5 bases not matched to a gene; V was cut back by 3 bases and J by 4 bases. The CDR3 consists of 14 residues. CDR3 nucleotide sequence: TGTGCCAGCAGTTTCCCGACAGGGACCTATGGCTACACCTTC. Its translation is CASSFPTGTYGYTF.

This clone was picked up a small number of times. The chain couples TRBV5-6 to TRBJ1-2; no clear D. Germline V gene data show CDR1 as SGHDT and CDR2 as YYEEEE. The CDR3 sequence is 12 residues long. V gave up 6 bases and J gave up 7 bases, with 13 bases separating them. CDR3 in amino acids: CASTSNRPGYTF. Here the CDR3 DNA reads TGTGCCAGCACCTCGAATCGCCCTGGCTACACCTTC.

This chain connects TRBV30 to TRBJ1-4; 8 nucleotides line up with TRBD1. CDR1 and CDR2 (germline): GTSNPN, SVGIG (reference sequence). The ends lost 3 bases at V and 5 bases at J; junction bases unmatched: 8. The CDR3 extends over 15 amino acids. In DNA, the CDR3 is TGTGCCTGGAGGGCCCGGGACAGGAAGAATGAAAAACTGTTTTTT. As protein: CAWRARDRKNEKLFF.

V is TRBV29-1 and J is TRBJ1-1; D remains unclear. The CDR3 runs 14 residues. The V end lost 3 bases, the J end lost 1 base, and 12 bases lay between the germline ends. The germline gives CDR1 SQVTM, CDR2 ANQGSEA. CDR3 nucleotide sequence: TGCAGCGTTGAGAGGAACAGCCCGAACACTGAAGCTTTCTTT. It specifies CSVERNSPNTEAFF.

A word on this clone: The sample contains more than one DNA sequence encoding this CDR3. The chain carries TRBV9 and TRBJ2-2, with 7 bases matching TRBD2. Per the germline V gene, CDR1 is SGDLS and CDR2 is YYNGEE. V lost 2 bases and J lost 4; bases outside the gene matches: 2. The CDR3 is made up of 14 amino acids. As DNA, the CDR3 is TGTGCCAGCAGCGTGGCGGGAGTCACCGGGGAGCTGTTTTTT. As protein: CASSVAGVTGELFF.